The 15 T cell receptor beta chains reported below all come from one sample, sequenced in a study of regulatory and conventional T cells in RAG deficiency (dated by TCRdb to about 2017). Conventional CD4+ T cells were purified from blood as CD25-low CD127-high cells before genomic DNA extraction. The library was obtained by the immunoSEQ multiplex PCR assay. TCRdb stores this immuneACCESS table with in-frame sequences only. Part of the clones is absent; in the studies checked, under half of the shortfall reflects unresolved V genes, and no reason is known for the rest. The sample includes over 9,500 clones, with more than 85% observed a single time. The ten biggest clones cover 0.8% to 1.1% of the sample. These data are also associated with another study on regulatory T cells. The second paper further reports: In the multiplex PCR, 52 forward TRBV primers and 13 reverse TRBJ primers were used, and assay-based and computational corrections were applied for amplification bias.

The sequencing sample was made of CD4+ effector T cells sorted from blood. These receptors were collected from a human donor in good health.

The chain combines TRBV6-5 with TRBJ1-3; the match to TRBD1 covers 7 bases. From germline, CDR1 is MNHEY and CDR2 SVGAGI. The CDR3 is made up of 16 amino acids. J lost 0 bases, V lost 3 bases, and 5 bases had no gene match. The CDR3 nucleotides are TGTGCCAGCAGTTATTTGACAGGGAGCTCTGGAAACACCATATATTTT. Translation: CASSYLTGSSGNTIYF.

The rearrangement links TRBV5-1 to TRBJ2-7, with TRBD1 identical over 10 bases. The germline CDR1 and CDR2 sequences are SGHRS and YFSETQ. The CDR3 has 14 residues. Trimming removed 7 bases from V and 4 bases from J; junction bases left unmatched: 8. CDR3 sequence (DNA): TGCGCCAGCGCACAGACAGGGGGCGGATACGAGCAGTACTTC. It yields the protein CASAQTGGGYEQYF.

The V gene is TRBV5-6, the J gene TRBJ2-4; 7 bases line up with TRBD1. The J segment lost 1 base and the V segment lost 4 bases, leaving 8 bases of the junction unmatched. CDR1 is SGHDT, CDR2 YYEEEE, per germline. CDR3 length: 16 residues. CDR3 DNA: TGTGCCAGCAGCAAACAGGGGATCGAGGCCAAAAACATTCAGTACTTC. It yields the protein CASSKQGIEAKNIQYF.

This sequence joins TRBV11-2 and TRBJ1-1; 9 bases match TRBD1. This CDR3 is 18 amino acids long. The germline V gene has CDR1 SGHAT and CDR2 FQNNGV. V shed 3 bases and J 2 bases; nucleotides not matched to a gene: 13. The CDR3 spells CASSFNSNGQGRNTEAFF. As DNA, the CDR3 is TGTGCCAGCAGCTTTAATTCCAACGGACAGGGGCGAAACACTGAAGCTTTCTTT.

The chain employs TRBV6-4 and TRBJ2-2; 7 nucleotides agree with TRBD2. Germline V CDR1 and CDR2: MRHNA, SNTAGT. The ends lost 2 bases at V and 1 base at J; junction bases unmatched: 7. The CDR3 consists of 17 residues. The CDR3 DNA reads TGTGCCAGCAGTGACAATCTAGGACTAGGGAACACCGGGGAGCTGTTTTTT. It codes for CASSDNLGLGNTGELFF.

The CDR3 loop is CASSNYRDSGEQYF. The DNA of the CDR3 is TGTGCCAGCTCAAATTACCGGGACAGTGGCGAGCAGTACTTC. The rearrangement uses TRBV18 and TRBJ2-7, with 7 bases matching TRBD1. V was clipped by 5 bases and J by 6 bases; unmatched bases: 10. CDR1 is KGHSH and CDR2 is LQKENI in the germline V gene. The CDR3 consists of 14 residues.

This rearrangement joins TRBV30 to TRBJ1-1; a weak D match, TRBD1 (5 bases). The CDR3 is made up of 13 amino acids. V lost 4 bases and J lost 4, with 13 bases in between. The germline V gene encodes CDR1 GTSNPN and CDR2 SVGIG (reference sequence). The CDR3 region is CAWIKGPTTEAFF. The CDR3 DNA is TGTGCCTGGATTAAGGGACCGACCACTGAAGCTTTCTTT. The whole variable domain, remainder taken from reference TRBV30 and TRBJ1-1, is SQTIHQWPATLVQPVGSPLSLECTVEGTSNPNLYWYRQAAGRGLQLLFYSVGIGQISSEVPQNLSASRPQDRQFILSSKKLLLSDSGFYLCAWIKGPTTEAFFGQGTRLTVV.

The chain employs TRBV6-1 and TRBJ1-5; D is possibly TRBD1 (5 bases). The V gene's germline CDR1 is MNHNS and CDR2 SASEGT. The CDR3 has 13 residues. The V end was cut by 6 bases, the J end by 4 bases, with 10 bases between. The CDR3 protein is CASSRGGNQPQHF. The CDR3 DNA follows: TGTGCCAGCAGCCGCGGGGGTAATCAGCCCCAGCATTTT.

The chain is built from TRBV14 and TRBJ2-7; 7 bases match TRBD1. V was pared by 4 bases and J by 3 bases, with 9 bases of the junction left unmatched. CDR3 length: 15 residues. The V gene's germline CDR1 is SGHDN and CDR2 FVKESK. The CDR3 here is CASSPRQGGYYEQYF. Here the CDR3 DNA reads TGTGCCAGCAGCCCTCGACAGGGTGGTTACTACGAGCAGTACTTC.

The chain carries TRBV19 and TRBJ1-2; unclear D gene. V shed 1 base and J shed 5 bases, with 23 bases lying between them. The CDR3 loop spans 18 amino acids. Germline CDR1 LNHDA, CDR2 SQIVND (reference sequence). This CDR3 reads CASSIVTGSDSLIYGYTF. The CDR3 DNA follows: TGTGCCAGTAGTATAGTAACCGGGTCCGATTCTCTCATTTATGGCTACACCTTC.

J is TRBJ2-5 and V is TRBV7-3; D gene uncertain. Per germline, CDR1 SGHTA and CDR2 FQGTGA. The CDR3 is made up of 13 amino acids. Trimming left V 1 base short and J 0 bases short, with 3 bases between. The CDR3 loop reads CASSLNHQETQYF. CDR3 in DNA: TGTGCCAGCAGCTTAAACCACCAAGAGACCCAGTACTTC.

The CDR3 region is CASSPDAPSILSSYNSPLHF. CDR3 nucleotides: TGTGCCAGTAGTCCCGACGCCCCCTCAATACTAAGCTCCTATAATTCACCCCTCCACTTT. The genes are TRBV19 and TRBJ1-6, with no clear D. In germline, CDR1 is LNHDA, CDR2 SQIVND (reference sequence). V was clipped by 5 bases and J by 0 bases, with 23 bases between them. This CDR3 is 20 amino acids long.

This chain joins TRBV5-1 and TRBJ2-1; 11 bases align to TRBD2. Trimming took 3 bases from V and 4 from J; bases not matched to a gene: 6. CDR3 length: 16 residues. The germline V gene has CDR1 SGHRS and CDR2 YFSETQ. The CDR3 bases are TGCGCCAGCAGCTCGGGGACTAGCGGAATATACAATGAGCAGTTCTTC. Its protein product is CASSSGTSGIYNEQFF. The full variable domain, its missing parts supplied by reference TRBV5-1 and TRBJ2-1, is KAGVTQTPRYLIKTRGQQVTLSCSPISGHRSVSWYQQTPGQGLQFLFEYFSETQRNKGNFPGRFSGRQFSNSRSEMNVSTLELGDSALYLCASSSGTSGIYNEQFFGPGTRLTVL.

V is TRBV13 and J is TRBJ2-1; TRBD2 aligns across 13 bases. V gave up 4 bases and J gave up 6 bases; unmatched junction bases: 6. Germline V lookup: CDR1 PRHDT, CDR2 FYEKMQ (reference sequence). The CDR3 length is 16 residues. The CDR3 protein is CASSSHTSGGANEQFF. CDR3 DNA: TGTGCCAGCAGCTCTCACACTAGCGGGGGGGCCAATGAGCAGTTCTTC.

This sequence joins TRBV7-8 and TRBJ1-2; D remains ambiguous. Trimming shortened V by 5 bases and J by 5 bases, and 9 bases separated the two germline ends. This CDR3 spans 12 amino acids. Germline V CDR1 and CDR2: SGHVS, FQNEAQ. Here the CDR3 DNA reads TGTGCCAGCAGCCGGGAGTATTATGGCTACACCTTC. Protein: CASSREYYGYTF.